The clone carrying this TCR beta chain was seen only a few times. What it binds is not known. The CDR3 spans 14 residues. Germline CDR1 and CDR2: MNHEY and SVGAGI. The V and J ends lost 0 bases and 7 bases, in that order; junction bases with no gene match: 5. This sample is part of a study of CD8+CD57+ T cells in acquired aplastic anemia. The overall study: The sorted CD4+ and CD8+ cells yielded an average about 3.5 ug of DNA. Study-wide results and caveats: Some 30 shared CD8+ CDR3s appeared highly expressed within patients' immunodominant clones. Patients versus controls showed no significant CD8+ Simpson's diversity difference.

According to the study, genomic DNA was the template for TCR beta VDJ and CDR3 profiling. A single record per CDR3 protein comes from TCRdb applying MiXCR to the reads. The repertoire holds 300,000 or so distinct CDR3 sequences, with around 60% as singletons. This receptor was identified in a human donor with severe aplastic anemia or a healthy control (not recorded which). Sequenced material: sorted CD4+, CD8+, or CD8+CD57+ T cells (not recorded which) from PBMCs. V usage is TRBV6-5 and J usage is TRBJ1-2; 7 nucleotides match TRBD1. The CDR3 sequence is CASSYSTTGFGYTF. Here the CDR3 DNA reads TGTGCCAGCAGTTACTCTACGACAGGGTTTGGCTACACCTTC.